Included here is one T cell receptor beta chain sequence, with context. Its cognate antigen is unknown. The PCR contained 60 Vbeta and 13 Jbeta primers. The repertoire was sequenced with immunoSEQ multiplex PCR; TCRdb's copy has only in-frame clones and lacks some. There are approximately 140,000 clones in the sample; 75% to 85% occur only once, and approximately 2.4% lies in the top ten. Donors had nominal health at sampling but likely had unrecorded immune exposures. This entry is derived from a study of cytomegalovirus exposure and HLA in healthy donors. Study context: Early released data had around 88 million unique TCRs, all coming from HLA-typed donors. Notes on the study in general: Other equally common chains were less clonally expanded than HLA-associated TCR beta chains, a later analysis showed. Cytomegalovirus association was listed for roughly 160 TCR beta chains.

The receptor was isolated from a man aged 50 to 59 in good health and CMV-seronegative. Material: PBMCs.

The CDR3: CASSLARENQPQHF. The CDR3 nucleotides are TGTGCCAGCAGCTTAGCTCGGGAAAATCAGCCCCAGCATTTT. The rearrangement links TRBV7-8 to TRBJ1-5; no clear D. The V end was cut by 0 bases, the J end by 4 bases, with 7 bases between. The CDR3 contains 14 residues. The germline V gene has CDR1 SGHVS and CDR2 FQNEAQ.